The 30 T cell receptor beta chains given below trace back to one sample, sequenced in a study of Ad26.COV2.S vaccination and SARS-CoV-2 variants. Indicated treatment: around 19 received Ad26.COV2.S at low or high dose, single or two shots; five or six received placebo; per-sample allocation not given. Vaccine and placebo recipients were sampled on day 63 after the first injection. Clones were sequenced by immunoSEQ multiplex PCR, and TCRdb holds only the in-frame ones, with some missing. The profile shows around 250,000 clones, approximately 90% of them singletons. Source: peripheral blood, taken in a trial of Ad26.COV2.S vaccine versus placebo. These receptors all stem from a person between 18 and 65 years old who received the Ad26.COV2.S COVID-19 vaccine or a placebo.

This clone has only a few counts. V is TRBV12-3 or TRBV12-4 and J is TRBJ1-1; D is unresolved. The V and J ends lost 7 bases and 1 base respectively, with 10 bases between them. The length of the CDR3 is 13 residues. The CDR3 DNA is TGTGCCAGCAAGGTGACAAGGAACACTGAAGCTTTCTTT. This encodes CASKVTRNTEAFF.

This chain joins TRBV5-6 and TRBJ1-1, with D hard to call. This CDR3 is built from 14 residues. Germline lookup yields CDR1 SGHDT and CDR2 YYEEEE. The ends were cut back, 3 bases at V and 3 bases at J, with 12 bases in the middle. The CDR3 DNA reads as TGTGCCAGCAGCTACACAGTAGATTACACTGAAGCTTTCTTT. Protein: CASSYTVDYTEAFF.

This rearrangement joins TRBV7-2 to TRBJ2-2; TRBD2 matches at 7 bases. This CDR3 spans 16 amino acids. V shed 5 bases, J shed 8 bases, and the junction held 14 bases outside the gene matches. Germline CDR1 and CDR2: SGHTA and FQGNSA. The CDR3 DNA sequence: TGTGCCAGCAGCCCAGGACGGGCGGGAGTAAGGGGGGAGCTGTTTTTT. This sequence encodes CASSPGRAGVRGELFF.

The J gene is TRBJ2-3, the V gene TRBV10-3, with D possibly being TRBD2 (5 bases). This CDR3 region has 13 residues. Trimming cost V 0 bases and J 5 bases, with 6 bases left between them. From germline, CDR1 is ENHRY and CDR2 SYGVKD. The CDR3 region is CAISESRVDTQYF. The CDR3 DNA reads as TGTGCCATCAGTGAGTCGAGGGTAGATACGCAGTATTTT.

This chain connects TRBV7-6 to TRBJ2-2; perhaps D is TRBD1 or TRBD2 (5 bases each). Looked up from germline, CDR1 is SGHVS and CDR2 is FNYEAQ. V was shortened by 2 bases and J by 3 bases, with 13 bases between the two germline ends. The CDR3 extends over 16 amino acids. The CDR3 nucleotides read TGTGCCAGCAGCTTACGCCCCGGGGCTGACACCGGGGAGCTGTTTTTT. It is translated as CASSLRPGADTGELFF.

The CDR3 sequence is CASSFFGPPKGCEQYV. The DNA of the CDR3 is TGTGCCAGCAGTTTCTTCGGACCCCCTAAGGGCTGCGAGCAGTACGTC. The V and J genes are TRBV28 and TRBJ2-7; D uncertain. This CDR3 comprises 16 residues. Germline V gene lookup returns CDR1 MDHEN and CDR2 SYDVKM. The V and J ends lost 3 bases and 6 bases respectively, with 21 bases between them.

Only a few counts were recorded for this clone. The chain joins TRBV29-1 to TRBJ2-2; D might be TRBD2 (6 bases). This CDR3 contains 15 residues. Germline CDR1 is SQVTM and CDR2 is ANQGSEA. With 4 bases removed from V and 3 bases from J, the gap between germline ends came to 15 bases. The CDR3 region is CSVGVSSGDTGELFF. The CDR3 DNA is TGCAGCGTTGGCGTTAGTAGCGGAGACACCGGGGAGCTGTTTTTT.

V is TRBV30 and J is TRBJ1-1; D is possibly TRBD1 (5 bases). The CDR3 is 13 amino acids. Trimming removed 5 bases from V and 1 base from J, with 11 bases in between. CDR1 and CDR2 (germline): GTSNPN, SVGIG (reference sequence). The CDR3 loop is CAWWWQGNTEAFF. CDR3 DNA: TGTGCCTGGTGGTGGCAGGGGAACACTGAAGCTTTCTTT. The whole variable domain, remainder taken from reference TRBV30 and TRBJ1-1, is SQTIHQWPATLVQPVGSPLSLECTVEGTSNPNLYWYRQAAGRGLQLLFYSVGIGQISSEVPQNLSASRPQDRQFILSSKKLLLSDSGFYLCAWWWQGNTEAFFGQGTRLTVV.

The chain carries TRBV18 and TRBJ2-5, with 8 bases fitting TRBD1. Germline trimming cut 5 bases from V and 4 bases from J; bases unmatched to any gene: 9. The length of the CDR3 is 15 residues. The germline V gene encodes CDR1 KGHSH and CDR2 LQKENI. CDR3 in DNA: TGTGCCAGCTCATCCCTAGGACAGGGAGGAGAGACCCAGTACTTC. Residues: CASSSLGQGGETQYF.

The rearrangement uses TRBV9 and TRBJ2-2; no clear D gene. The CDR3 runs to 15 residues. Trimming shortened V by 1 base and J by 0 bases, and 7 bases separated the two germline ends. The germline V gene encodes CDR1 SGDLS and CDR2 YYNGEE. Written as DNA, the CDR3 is TGTGCCAGCAGCGTAACCGCGTCGAACACCGGGGAGCTGTTTTTT. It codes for CASSVTASNTGELFF.

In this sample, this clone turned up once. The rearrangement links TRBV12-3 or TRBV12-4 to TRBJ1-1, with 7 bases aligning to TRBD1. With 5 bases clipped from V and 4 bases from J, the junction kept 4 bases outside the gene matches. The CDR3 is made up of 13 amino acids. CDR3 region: CASSPTGVTEAFF. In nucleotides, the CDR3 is TGTGCCAGCAGTCCCACAGGGGTCACTGAAGCTTTCTTT.

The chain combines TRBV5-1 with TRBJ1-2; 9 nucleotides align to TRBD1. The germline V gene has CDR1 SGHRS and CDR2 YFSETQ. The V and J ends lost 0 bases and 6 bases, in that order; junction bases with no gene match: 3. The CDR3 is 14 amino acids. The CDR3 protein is CASSLDGQGNGYTF. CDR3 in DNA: TGCGCCAGCAGCTTGGATGGACAGGGGAATGGCTACACCTTC.

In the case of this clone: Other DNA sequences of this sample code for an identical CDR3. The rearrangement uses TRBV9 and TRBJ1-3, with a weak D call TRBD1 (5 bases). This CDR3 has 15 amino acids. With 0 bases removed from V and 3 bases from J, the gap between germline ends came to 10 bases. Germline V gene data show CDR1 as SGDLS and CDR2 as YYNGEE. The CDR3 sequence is CASSVDGAGGNTIYF. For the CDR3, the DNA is TGTGCCAGCAGCGTAGATGGGGCCGGTGGAAACACCATATATTTT.

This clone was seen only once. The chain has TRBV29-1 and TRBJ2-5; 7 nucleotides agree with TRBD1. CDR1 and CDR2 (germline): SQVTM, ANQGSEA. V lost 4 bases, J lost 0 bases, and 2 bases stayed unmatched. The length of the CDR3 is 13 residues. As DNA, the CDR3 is TGCAGCGTTGCGGGACAGAACCAAGAGACCCAGTACTTC. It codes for CSVAGQNQETQYF.

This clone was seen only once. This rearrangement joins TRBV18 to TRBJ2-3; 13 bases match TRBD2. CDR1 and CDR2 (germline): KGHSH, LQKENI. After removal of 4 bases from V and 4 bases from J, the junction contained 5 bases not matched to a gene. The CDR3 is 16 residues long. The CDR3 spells CASSRTSGSVSDTQYF. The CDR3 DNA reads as TGTGCCAGCTCACGGACTAGCGGGAGTGTGTCAGATACGCAGTATTTT.

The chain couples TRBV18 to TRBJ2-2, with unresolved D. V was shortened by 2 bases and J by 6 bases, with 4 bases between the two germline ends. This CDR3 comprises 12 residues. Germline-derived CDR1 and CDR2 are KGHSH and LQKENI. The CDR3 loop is CASSPNPGELFF. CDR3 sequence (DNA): TGTGCCAGCTCACCAAATCCCGGGGAGCTGTTTTTT.

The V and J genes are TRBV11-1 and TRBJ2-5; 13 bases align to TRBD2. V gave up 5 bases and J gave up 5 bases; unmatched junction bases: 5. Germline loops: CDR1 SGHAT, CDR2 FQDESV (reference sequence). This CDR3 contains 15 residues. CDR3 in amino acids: CASSPQTSGGETQYF. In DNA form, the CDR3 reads TGTGCCAGCAGCCCCCAGACTAGCGGGGGGGAGACCCAGTACTTC.

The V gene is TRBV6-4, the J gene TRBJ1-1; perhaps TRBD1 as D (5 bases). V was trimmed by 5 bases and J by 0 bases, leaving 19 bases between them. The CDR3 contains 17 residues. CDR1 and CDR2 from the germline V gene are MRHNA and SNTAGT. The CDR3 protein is CASSRYFIQEMNTEAFF. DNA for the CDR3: TGTGCCAGCAGTCGTTACTTTATACAGGAAATGAACACTGAAGCTTTCTTT.

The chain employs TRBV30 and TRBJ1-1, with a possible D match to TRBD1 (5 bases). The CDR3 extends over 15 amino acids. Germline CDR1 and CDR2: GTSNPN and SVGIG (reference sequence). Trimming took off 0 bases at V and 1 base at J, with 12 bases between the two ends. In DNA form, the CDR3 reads TGTGCCTGGAGTGTACAAAGGACAACGAACACTGAAGCTTTCTTT. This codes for CAWSVQRTTNTEAFF.

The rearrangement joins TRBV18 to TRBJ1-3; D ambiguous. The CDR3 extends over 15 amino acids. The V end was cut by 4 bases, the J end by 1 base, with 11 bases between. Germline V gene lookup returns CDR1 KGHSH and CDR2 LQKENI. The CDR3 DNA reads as TGTGCCAGCTCACTCGGACTGATTTCTGGAAACACCATATATTTT. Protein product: CASSLGLISGNTIYF.

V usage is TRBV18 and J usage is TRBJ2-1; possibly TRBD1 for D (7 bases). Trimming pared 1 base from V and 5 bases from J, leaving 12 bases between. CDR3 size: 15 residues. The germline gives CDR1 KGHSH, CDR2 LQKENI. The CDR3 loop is CASSPRQGGNNEQFF. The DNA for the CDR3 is TGTGCCAGCTCACCACGGCAGGGGGGCAACAATGAGCAGTTCTTC.

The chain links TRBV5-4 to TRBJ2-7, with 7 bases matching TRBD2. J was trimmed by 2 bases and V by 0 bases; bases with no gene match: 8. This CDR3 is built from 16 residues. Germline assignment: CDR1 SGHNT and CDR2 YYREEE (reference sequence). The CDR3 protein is CASSLANRGVAYEQYF. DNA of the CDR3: TGTGCCAGCAGCTTGGCTAATCGGGGGGTTGCCTACGAGCAGTACTTC. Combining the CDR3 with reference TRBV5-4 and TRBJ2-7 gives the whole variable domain ETGVTQSPTHLIKTRGQQVTLRCSSQSGHNTVSWYQQALGQGPQFIFQYYREEENGRGNFPPRFSGLQFPNYSSELNVNALELDDSALYLCASSLANRGVAYEQYFGPGTRLTVT.

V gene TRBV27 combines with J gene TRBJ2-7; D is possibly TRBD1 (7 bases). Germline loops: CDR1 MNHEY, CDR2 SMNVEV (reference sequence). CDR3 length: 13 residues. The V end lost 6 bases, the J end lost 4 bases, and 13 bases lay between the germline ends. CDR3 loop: CASSYSGGYEQYF. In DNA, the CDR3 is TGTGCCAGCAGCTACTCAGGGGGGTACGAGCAGTACTTC.

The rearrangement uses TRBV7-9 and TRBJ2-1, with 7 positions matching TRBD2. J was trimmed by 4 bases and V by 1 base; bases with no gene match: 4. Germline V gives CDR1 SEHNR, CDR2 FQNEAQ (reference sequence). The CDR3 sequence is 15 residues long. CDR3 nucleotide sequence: TGTGCCAGCAGCTTAGTGCGGCGGGAGTACAATGAGCAGTTCTTC. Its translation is CASSLVRREYNEQFF.

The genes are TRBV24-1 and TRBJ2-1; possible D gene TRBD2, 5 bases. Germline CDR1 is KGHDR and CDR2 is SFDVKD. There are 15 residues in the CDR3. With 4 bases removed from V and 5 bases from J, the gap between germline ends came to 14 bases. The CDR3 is CATSDPEGTNNEQFF. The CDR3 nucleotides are TGTGCCACCAGTGACCCCGAGGGAACGAACAATGAGCAGTTCTTC.

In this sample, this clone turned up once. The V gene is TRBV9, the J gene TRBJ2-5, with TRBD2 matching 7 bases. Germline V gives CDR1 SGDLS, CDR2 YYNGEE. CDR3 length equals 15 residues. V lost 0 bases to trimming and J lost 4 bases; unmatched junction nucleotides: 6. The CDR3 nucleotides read TGTGCCAGCAGCGTAGATACTGGGGGGGGAGAGACCCAGTACTTC. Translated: CASSVDTGGGETQYF.

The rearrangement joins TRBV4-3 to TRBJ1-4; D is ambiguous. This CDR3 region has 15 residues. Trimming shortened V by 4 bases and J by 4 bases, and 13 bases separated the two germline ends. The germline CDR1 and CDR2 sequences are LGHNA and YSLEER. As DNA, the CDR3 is TGCGCCAGCAGCCTAAACTTTAATTTTAATGAAAAACTGTTTTTT. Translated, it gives CASSLNFNFNEKLFF.

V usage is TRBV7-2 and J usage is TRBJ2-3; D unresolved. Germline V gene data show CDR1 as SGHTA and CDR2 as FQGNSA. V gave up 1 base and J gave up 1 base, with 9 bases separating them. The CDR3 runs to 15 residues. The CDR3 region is CASSLVGRGTDTQYF. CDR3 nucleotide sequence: TGTGCCAGCAGCTTAGTGGGTAGGGGCACAGATACGCAGTATTTT.

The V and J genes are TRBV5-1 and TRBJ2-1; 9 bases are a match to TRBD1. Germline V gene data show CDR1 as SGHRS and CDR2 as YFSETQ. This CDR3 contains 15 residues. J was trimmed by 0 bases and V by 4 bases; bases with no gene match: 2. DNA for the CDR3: TGCGCCAGCAGCAGGACAGGGGTCTCCTACAATGAGCAGTTCTTC. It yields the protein CASSRTGVSYNEQFF.

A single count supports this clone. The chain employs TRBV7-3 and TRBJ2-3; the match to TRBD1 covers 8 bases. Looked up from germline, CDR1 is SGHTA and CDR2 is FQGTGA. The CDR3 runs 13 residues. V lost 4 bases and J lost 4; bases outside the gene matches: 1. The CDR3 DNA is TGTGCCAGCAGCTGGGGACAGGCAGATACGCAGTATTTT. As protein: CASSWGQADTQYF. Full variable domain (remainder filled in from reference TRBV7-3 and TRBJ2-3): GAGVSQTPSNKVTEKGKYVELRCDPISGHTALYWYRQSLGQGPEFLIYFQGTGAADDSGLPNDRFFAVRPEGSVSTLKIQRTERGDSAVYLCASSWGQADTQYFGPGTRLTVL.